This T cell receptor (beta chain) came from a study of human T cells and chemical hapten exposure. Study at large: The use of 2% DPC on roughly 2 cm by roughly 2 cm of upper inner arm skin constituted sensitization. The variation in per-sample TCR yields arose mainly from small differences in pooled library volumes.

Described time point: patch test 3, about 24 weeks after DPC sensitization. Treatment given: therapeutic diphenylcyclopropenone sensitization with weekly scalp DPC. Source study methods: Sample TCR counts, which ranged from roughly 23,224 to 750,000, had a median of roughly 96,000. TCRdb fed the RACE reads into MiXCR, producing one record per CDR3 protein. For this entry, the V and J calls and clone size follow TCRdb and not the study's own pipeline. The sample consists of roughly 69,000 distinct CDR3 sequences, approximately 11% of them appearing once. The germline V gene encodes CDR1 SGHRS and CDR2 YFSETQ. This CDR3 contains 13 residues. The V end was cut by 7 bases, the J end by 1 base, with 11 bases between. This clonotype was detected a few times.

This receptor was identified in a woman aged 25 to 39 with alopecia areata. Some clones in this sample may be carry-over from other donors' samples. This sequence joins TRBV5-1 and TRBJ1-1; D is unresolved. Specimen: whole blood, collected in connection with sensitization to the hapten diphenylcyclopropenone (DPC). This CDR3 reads CASRLNENTEAFF. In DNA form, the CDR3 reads TGCGCCAGCCGCCTAAACGAGAACACTGAAGCTTTCTTT.